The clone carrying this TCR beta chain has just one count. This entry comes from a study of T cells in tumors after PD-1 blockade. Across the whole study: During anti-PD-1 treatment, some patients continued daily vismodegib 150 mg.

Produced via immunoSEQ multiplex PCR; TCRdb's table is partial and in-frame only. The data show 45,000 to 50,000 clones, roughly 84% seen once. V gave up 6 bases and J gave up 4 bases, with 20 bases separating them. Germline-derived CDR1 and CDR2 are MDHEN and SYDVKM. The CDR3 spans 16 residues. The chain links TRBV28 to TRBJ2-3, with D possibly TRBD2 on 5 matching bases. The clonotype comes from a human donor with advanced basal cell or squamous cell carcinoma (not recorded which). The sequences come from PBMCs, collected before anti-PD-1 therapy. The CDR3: CASSPPEGFIADTQYF. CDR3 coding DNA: TGTGCCAGCAGCCCTCCAGAGGGTTTTATCGCAGATACGCAGTATTTT.